This T cell receptor (beta chain) was documented in a study of memory CD4+ T cells and cytomegalovirus serostatus. The data were produced by immunoSEQ multiplex PCR, yet TCRdb's version contains in-frame clones alone and is incomplete. The table has about 56,000 clones, over 80% seen once. Single viable CD3+CD4+CD8-CD45RO+ cells were sorted as the memory CD4+ T cells. The count of this clone is one. The CDR3 is 16 residues long. Germline trimming cut 0 bases from V and 4 bases from J; bases unmatched to any gene: 3. Per the germline V gene, CDR1 is SGDLS and CDR2 is YYNGEE. The rearrangement joins TRBV9 to TRBJ2-3; TRBD1 matches 12 bases. The origin of this receptor is an adult in good health and CMV-seronegative. The sample consisted of memory CD4+ T cells from blood. CDR3 sequence (DNA): TGTGCCAGCAGCGTAGCGGGGACAGGGGGCCCAGATACGCAGTATTTT. Amino acid sequence: CASSVAGTGGPDTQYF.